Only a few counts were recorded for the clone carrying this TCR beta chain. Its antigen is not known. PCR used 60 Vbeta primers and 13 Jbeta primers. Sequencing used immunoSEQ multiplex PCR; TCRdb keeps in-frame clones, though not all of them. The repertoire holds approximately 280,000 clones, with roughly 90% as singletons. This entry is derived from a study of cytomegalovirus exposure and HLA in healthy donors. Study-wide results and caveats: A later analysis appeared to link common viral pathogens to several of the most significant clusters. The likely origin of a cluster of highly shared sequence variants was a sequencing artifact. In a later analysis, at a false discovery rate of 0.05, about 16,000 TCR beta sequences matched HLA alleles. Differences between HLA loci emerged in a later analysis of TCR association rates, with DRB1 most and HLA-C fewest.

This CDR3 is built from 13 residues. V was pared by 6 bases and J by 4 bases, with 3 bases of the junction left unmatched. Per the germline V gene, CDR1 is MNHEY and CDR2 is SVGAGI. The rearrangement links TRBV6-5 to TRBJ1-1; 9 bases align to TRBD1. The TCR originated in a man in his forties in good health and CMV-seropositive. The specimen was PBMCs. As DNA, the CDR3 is TGTGCCAGCAGCCCGACAGGGGGCACTGAAGCTTTCTTT. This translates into CASSPTGGTEAFF.